Listed here are 10 T cell receptor beta chains from one sample, sequenced in a study of blood T cell repertoires in COVID-19. The assay was immunoSEQ multiplex PCR, and TCRdb's table has in-frame clones only and misses some. Of about 94,000 clones listed, 80% are singletons. The sequenced sample was peripheral blood. Every receptor here comes from a human donor in a cohort sampled during active COVID-19.

The genes are TRBV19 and TRBJ2-7, with 8 bases identical to TRBD2. V shed 7 bases, J shed 5 bases, and the junction held 10 bases outside the gene matches. The length of the CDR3 is 14 residues. The germline V gene has CDR1 LNHDA and CDR2 SQIVND (reference sequence). The CDR3 DNA is TGTGCCAGTAAAACCCCCGGGAGGGCTGACGAGCAGTACTTC. This gives the protein CASKTPGRADEQYF.

The V gene is TRBV28, the J gene TRBJ2-4, with a possible D match to TRBD2 (6 bases). This CDR3 has 16 amino acids. With 5 bases removed from V and 1 base from J, the gap between germline ends came to 15 bases. Per germline, CDR1 MDHEN and CDR2 SYDVKM. CDR3 region: CASSPRLGEAKNIQYF. Here the CDR3 DNA reads TGTGCCAGCAGTCCACGACTAGGGGAGGCCAAAAACATTCAGTACTTC.

The chain employs TRBV5-5 and TRBJ2-7, with D perhaps matching TRBD1 (5 bases). Germline lookup yields CDR1 SGHKS and CDR2 YYEKEE (reference sequence). Trimming removed 0 bases at V and 3 bases at J, with 10 bases between. The CDR3 covers 14 residues. The CDR3: CASSLAPDNYEQYF. DNA of the CDR3: TGTGCCAGCAGCTTGGCCCCGGACAACTACGAGCAGTACTTC. The variable domain in full, completed from reference TRBV5-5 and TRBJ2-7, reads DAGVTQSPTHLIKTRGQQVTLRCSPISGHKSVSWYQQVLGQGPQFIFQYYEKEERGRGNFPDRFSARQFPNYSSELNVNALLLGDSALYLCASSLAPDNYEQYFGPGTRLTVT.

The chain has TRBV27 and TRBJ2-1; 9 positions match TRBD2. The germline CDR1 and CDR2 sequences are MNHEY and SMNVEV (reference sequence). CDR3 length: 16 amino acids. Germline trimming cut 11 bases from V and 0 bases from J; bases unmatched to any gene: 11. CDR3 sequence: CADMQGGRASYNEQFF. The DNA for the CDR3 is TGTGCCGATATGCAGGGCGGGAGGGCCTCCTACAATGAGCAGTTCTTC.

This CDR3 reads CASSPAPRVEQYF. The CDR3 region has the DNA TGTGCCAGCTCACCAGCGCCTCGGGTCGAGCAGTACTTC. V usage is TRBV18 and J usage is TRBJ2-7; D gene ambiguous. CDR1 and CDR2 from the germline V gene are KGHSH and LQKENI. Trimming stripped 2 bases from V and 6 bases from J, with 11 bases between. The CDR3 is 13 residues long.

The rearrangement links TRBV7-8 to TRBJ1-5; perhaps TRBD1 as D (6 bases). Germline values: CDR1 SGHVS, CDR2 FQNEAQ. The CDR3 has 16 residues. The germline V and J ends were trimmed by 6 bases and 0 bases, with 15 bases remaining between them. The CDR3 bases are TGTGCCAGCAGTAAAAACAGGGCGGATAGCAATCAGCCCCAGCATTTT. Its protein is CASSKNRADSNQPQHF.

The chain has TRBV5-1 and TRBJ2-2, with TRBD1 identical over 7 bases. Losses at the gene ends were 4 bases for V and 0 bases for J; bases not matched to a gene: 3. The CDR3 runs 15 residues. Germline loops: CDR1 SGHRS, CDR2 YFSETQ. The CDR3 coding sequence is TGCGCCAGCAGCGGTGGACAGGCGAACACCGGGGAGCTGTTTTTT. Translating gives CASSGGQANTGELFF. Complete variable domain (other parts from reference TRBV5-1 and TRBJ2-2): KAGVTQTPRYLIKTRGQQVTLSCSPISGHRSVSWYQQTPGQGLQFLFEYFSETQRNKGNFPGRFSGRQFSNSRSEMNVSTLELGDSALYLCASSGGQANTGELFFGEGSRLTVL.

The rearrangement joins TRBV4-1 to TRBJ2-7; 7 positions match TRBD1. Germline V CDR1 and CDR2: MGHRA, YSYEKL. The CDR3 has 17 residues. Germline trimming cut 0 bases from V and 3 bases from J; bases unmatched to any gene: 11. For the CDR3, the DNA is TGCGCCAGCAGCCAAGACGCTAGAACCGGGACAGTCTACGAGCAGTACTTC. Its translation: CASSQDARTGTVYEQYF.

This chain uses TRBV30 with TRBJ2-7; TRBD2 is a possible D gene (5 bases). The CDR3 has 14 amino acids. Trimming left V 0 bases short and J 0 bases short, with 9 bases between. Germline V gene lookup returns CDR1 GTSNPN and CDR2 SVGIG (reference sequence). CDR3 in DNA: TGTGCCTGGAGTGTTGGCGGGTACTCCTACGAGCAGTACTTC. Protein: CAWSVGGYSYEQYF.

The J gene is TRBJ2-3, the V gene TRBV18; 14 bases fit TRBD2. This CDR3 contains 16 residues. J lost 11 bases, V lost 0 bases, and 7 bases had no gene match. Germline lookup yields CDR1 KGHSH and CDR2 LQKENI. CDR3 nucleotides: TGTGCCAGCTCACCACCGGGACTAGCGGGAGCAAGGGAGCAGTATTTT. As protein: CASSPPGLAGAREQYF.